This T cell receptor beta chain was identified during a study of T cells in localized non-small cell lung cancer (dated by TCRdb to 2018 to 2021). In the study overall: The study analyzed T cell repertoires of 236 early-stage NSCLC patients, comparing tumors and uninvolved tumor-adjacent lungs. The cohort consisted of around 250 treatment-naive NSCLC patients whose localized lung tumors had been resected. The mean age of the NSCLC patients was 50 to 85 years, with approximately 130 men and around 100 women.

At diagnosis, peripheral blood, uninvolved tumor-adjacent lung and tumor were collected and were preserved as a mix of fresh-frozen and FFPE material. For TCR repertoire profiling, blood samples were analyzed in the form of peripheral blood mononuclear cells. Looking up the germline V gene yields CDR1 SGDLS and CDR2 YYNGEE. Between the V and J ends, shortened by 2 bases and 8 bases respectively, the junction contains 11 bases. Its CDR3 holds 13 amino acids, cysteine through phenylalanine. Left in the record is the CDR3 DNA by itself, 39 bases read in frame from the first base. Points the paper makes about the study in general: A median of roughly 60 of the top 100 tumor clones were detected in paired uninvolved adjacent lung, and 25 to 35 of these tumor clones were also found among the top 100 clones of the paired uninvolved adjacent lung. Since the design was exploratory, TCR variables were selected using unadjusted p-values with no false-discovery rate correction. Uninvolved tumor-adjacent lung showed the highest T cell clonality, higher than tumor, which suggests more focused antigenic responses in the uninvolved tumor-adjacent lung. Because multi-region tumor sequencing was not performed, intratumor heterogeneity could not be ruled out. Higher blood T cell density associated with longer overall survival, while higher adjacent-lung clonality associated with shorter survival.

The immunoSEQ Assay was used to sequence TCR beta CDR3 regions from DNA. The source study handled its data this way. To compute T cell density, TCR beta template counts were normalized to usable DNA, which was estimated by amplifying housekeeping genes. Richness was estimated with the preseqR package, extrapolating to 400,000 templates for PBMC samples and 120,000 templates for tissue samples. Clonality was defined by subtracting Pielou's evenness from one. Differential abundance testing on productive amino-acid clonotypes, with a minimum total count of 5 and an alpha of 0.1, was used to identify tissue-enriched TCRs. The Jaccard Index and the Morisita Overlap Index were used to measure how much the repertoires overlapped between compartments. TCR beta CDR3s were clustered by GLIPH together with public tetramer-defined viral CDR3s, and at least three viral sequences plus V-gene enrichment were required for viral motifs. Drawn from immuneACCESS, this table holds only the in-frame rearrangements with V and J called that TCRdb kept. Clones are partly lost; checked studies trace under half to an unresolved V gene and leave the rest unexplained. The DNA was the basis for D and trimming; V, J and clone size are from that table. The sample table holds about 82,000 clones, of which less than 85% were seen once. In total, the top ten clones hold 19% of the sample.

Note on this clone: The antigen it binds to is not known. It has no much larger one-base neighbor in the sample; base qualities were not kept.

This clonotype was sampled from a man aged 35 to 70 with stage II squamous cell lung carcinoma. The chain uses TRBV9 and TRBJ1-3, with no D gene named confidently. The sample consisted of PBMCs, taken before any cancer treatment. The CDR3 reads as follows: CASSVSFRDTIYF. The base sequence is TGTGCCAGCAGCGTGTCCTTTCGGGACACCATATATTTT.